This T cell receptor (beta chain) derives from a study of cytomegalovirus exposure and HLA in healthy donors. Overall study findings and caveats: Being productive about 87% or about 30% of the time was typical of most TCR beta V segments in an earlier analysis.

The primer mix had 60 Vbeta and 13 Jbeta primers. As processed by the authors: Later analysis identified 80 million to 85 million unique TCR beta chains, about 10 million shared. Here immunoSEQ multiplex PCR was the method, and the copy in TCRdb shows in-frame clones only, minus some. V and J calls and clone size are given by that table; D and trimming were obtained from the DNA. The sample contains roughly 290,000 clones, around nine tenths of which appear only once. Notes on this clone: What it binds is unknown.

From germline, CDR1 is SGHTA and CDR2 FQGTGA. V was clipped by 5 bases and J by 4 bases; unmatched bases: 4. The CDR3 spans 13 residues. Unrecorded immune exposures were likely, despite nominal health at sampling. The sequenced sample consisted of PBMCs. This clonotype originated in a woman aged 18-30 years in good health and CMV-seronegative. The chain is built from TRBV7-3 and TRBJ1-1, with 7 bases aligning to TRBD1. CDR3 sequence (DNA): TGTGCCAGCAGCAAACAGGGGCTCACTGAAGCTTTCTTT. Residues: CASSKQGLTEAFF.